This TCR beta chain is from a study of beta chain features in type 1 diabetes. Study results and caveats: Compared with healthy donors, patients appeared to share more similar naive, central memory and regulatory TCRB repertoires. When VDJ junctions were examined, type 1 diabetes patients showed fewer insertions and more deletions.

Since all of the isolated RNA was reverse transcribed, expressed TCRB transcripts were what got sequenced. Deep immunoSEQ sequencing covered naive, central memory and regulatory T cell samples. Profiled with immunoSEQ multiplex PCR; TCRdb holds only in-frame clones, not every one. The sample lists more than 300,000 clones; around an eighth were seen once. Germline lookup yields CDR1 MRHNA and CDR2 SNTAGT. CDR3 length: 15 amino acids. The V end was cut by 2 bases, the J end by 0 bases, with 8 bases between. Staining for CD45RO/CCR7/CD25/CD127/CD95/CD27 allowed sorting of CD4+ naive, central memory, regulatory and stem cell-like memory cells. Concerning this clone itself: Its antigen is not identified.

This chain links TRBV6-4 with TRBJ2-1; no reliable D call. Sequencing was performed on naive CD4+ T cells from blood. The receptor comes from a man between 18 and 29 years old in good health. CDR3 region: CASSDDMSSYNEQFF. The DNA for the CDR3 is TGTGCCAGCAGTGACGACATGTCCTCCTACAATGAGCAGTTCTTC.